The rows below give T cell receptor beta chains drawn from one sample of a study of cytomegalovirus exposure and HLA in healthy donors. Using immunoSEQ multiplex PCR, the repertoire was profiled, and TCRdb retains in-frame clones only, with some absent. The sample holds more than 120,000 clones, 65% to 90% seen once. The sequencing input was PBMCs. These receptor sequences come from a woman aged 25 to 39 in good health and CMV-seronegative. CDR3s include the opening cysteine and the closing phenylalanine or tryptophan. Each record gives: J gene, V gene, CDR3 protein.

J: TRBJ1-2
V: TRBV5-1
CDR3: CASSFGTAANYGYTF

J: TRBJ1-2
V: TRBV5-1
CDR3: CASSLGGSSLYGYTF

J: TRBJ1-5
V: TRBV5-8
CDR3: CASSSLRLGYRGVNQPQHF

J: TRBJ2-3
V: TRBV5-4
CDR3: CASSRRVLNGDTQYF

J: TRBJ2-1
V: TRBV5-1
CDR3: CASSLGGLGNEQFF

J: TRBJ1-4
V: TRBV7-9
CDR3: CSSSSLPGGGLFF

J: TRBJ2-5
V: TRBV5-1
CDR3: CASSGLAGGGETQYF

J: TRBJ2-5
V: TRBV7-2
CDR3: CASSLGRVEAQYF

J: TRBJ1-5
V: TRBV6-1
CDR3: CASSEARVQPQHF

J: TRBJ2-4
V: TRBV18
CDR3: CASSPTGTSQNIQYF

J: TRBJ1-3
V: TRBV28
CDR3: CASSLLGSSGNTIYF

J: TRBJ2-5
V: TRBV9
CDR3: CASSVDSQETQYF

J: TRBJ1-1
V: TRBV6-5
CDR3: CASKNQGGNTEAFF

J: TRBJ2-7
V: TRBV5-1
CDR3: CASSGQGRPYEQYF

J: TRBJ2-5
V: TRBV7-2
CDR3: CASSLTPAGGTETQYF

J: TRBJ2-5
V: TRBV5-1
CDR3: CASSLGQTATETQYF

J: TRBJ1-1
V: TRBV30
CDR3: CAWSTSPGQGAGGEAFF

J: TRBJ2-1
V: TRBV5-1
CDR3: CASSLNSGPNNEQFF

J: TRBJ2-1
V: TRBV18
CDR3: CASSPGTGVNEQFF

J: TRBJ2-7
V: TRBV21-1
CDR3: CASSKPTGAYEQYF

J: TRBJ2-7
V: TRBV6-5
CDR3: CASRSAGEVYEQYF

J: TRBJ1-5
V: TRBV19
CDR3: CASGTGGFNQPQHF

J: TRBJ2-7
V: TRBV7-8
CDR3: CASSEARVGGLYEQYF

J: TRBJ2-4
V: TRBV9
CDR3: CASAGTGVPGDNKNIQYF

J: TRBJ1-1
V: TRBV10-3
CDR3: CATTPGGRTEAFF

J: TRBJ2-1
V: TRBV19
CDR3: CASTNRGLDGRLRNYNEQFF

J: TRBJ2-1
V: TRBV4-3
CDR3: CASSQVRGGLGEQFF